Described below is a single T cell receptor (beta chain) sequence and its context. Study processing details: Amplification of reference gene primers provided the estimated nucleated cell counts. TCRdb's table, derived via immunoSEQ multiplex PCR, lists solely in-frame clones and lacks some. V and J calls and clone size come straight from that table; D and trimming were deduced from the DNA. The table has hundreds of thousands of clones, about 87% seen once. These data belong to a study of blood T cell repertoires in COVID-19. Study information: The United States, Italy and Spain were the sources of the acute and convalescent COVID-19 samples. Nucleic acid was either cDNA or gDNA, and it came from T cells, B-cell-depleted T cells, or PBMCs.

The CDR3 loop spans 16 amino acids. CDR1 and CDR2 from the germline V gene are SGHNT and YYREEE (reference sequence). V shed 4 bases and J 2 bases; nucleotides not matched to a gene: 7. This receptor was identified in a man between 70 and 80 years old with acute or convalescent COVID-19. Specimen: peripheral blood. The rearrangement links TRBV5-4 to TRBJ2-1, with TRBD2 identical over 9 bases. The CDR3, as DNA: TGTGCCAGCAGCGGGAGACTAGCGGCTACCTACAATGAGCAGTTCTTC. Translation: CASSGRLAATYNEQFF.